The T cell receptor beta chain under discussion was sequenced for a study of beta chain features in type 1 diabetes. In the study overall: Age, gender, cell numbers and subset yield matched between patients and controls. Overall study findings and caveats: Shortening of TCRB CDR3s, moderate but significant, appeared in all four CD4+ subsets of Type 1 diabetes patients.

Trimming took off 3 bases at V and 6 bases at J, with 12 bases between the two ends. Germline CDR1 and CDR2: GTSNPN and SVGIG (reference sequence). The length of the CDR3 is 13 residues. Every bit of the isolated RNA underwent reverse transcription, so sequencing read expressed TCRB transcripts. Profiling relied on immunoSEQ multiplex PCR, and the TCRdb table lists in-frame clones only, not all of them. The sample contains around 710,000 clones, about an eighth of which appear only once. Turning to this clone: Its antigen is unknown.

This clonotype was sampled from a man aged 30 to 39 with type 1 diabetes. The chain is built from TRBV30 and TRBJ2-1; D is unclear. Sequencing used naive CD4+ T cells from blood. The CDR3 coding sequence is TGTGCCTGGAGGGGTACTTCTCCCAATGAGCAGTTCTTC. Amino acid sequence: CAWRGTSPNEQFF.